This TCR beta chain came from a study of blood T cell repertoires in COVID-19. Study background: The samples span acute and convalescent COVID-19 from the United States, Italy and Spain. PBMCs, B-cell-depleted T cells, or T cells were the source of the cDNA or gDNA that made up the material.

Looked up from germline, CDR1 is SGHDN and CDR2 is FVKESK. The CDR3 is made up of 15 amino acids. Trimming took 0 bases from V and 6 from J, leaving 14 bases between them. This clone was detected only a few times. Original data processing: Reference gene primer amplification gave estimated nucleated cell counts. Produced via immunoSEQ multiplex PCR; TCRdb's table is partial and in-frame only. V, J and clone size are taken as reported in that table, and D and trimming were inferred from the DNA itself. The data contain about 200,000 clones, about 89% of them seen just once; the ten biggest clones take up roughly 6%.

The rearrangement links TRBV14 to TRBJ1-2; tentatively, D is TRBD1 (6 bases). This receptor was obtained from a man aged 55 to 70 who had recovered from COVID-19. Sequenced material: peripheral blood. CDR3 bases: TGTGCCAGCAGCCAAGAGCTACAGGGAAGGGATGGCTACACCTTC. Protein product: CASSQELQGRDGYTF.